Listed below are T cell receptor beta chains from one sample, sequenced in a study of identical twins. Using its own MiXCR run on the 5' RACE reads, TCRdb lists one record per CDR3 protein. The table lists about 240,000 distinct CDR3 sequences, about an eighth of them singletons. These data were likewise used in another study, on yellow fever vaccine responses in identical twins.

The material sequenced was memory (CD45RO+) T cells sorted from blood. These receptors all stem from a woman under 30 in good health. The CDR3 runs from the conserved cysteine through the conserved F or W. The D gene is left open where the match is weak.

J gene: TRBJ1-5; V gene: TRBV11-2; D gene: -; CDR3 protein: CASSLDGGGSGNQPQHF
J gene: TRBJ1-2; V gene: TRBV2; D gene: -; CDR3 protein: CASRDMRSYGYTF
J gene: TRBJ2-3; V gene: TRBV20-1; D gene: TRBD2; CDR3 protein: CSASVAGGLTDTQYF
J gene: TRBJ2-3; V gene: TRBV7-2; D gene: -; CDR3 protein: CASSFMFGGEDTQYF
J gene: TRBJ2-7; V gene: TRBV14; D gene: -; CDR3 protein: CASSQDLRLEQYF
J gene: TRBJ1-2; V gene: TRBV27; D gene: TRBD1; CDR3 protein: CASSSLDRARGYTF
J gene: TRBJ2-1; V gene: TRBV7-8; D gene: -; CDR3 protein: CASSQDRIGNEQFF
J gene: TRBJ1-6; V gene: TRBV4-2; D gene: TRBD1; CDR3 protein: CASSGTGDNSPLHF
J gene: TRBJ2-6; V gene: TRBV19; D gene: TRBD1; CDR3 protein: CASSQPGQGGSGANVLTF
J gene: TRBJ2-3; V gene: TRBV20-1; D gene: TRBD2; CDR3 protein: CSARDGTRSTDTQYF
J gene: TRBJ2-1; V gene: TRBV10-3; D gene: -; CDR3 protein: CAISPSSGGGSYNEQFF
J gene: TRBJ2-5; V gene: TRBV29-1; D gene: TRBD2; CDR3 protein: CSVDGLAGVQETQYF
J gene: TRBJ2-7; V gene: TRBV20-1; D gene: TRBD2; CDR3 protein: CSAREGLRLAGFSYEQYF
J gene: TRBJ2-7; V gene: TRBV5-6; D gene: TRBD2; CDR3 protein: CASSDGTSGPYEQYF
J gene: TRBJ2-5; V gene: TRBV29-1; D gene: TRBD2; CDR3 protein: CSVSYGLAGGETQYF
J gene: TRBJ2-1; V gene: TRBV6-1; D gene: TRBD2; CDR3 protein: CASRGGGSGYNEQFF
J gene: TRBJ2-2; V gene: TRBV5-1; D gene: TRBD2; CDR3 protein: CASSWAPGGANTGELFF
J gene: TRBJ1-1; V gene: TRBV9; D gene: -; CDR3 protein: CASSVGPLREAFF
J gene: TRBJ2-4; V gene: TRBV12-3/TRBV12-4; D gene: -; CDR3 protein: CATMADLAKNIQYF
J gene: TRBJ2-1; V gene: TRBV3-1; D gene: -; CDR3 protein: CASTLLVRPDNEQFF
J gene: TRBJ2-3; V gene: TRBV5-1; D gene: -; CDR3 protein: CASSLRRDTGTDTQYF
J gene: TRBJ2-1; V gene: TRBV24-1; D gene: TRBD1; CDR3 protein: CATSEDRGRLYNEQFF
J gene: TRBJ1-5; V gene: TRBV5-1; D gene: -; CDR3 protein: CASSLTGLSNQPQHF
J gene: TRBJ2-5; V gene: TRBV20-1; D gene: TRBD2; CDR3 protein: CSAPNPRDGGEETQYF
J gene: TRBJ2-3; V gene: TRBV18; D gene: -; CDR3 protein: CASSAPDTQYF
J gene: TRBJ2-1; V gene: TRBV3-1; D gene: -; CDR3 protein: CASSQGPSPQFF
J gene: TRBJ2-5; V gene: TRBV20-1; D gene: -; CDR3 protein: CSAPTWTFETQYF
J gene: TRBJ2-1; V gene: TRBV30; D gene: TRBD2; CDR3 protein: CAWSPLAGGRNEQFF
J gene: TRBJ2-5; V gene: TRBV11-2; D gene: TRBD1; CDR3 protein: CARCFSRDRGLLGQETQYF
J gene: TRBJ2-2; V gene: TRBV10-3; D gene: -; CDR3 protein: CAISLRLGVSDTGELFF
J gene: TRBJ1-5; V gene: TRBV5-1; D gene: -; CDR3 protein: CASSYGLGIQPQHF
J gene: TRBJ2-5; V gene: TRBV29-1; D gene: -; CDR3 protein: CSVVGPLRETQYF
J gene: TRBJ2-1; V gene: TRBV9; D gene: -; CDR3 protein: CASTEQASYNEQFF
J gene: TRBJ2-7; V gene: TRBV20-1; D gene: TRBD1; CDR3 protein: CSATDRGWAYEQYF
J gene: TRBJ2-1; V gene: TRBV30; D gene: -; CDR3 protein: CAYYSPGRGYNEQFF
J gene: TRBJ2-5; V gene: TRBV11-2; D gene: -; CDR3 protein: CASSLMSRVSETQYF
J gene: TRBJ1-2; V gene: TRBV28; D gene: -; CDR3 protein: CASSLDRREGYTF
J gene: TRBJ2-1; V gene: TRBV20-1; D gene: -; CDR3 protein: CSARGWAAILYNEQFF
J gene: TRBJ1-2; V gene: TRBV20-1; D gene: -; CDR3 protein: CSAVGVDGYGYTF
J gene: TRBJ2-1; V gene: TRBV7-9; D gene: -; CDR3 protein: CASSSRRGGNEQFF
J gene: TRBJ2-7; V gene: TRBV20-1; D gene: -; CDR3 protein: CSARDPGVSYEQYF
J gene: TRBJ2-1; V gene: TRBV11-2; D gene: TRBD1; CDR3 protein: CASSRDRGHGNEQFF
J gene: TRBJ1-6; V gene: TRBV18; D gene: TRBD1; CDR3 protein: CASSPFGGGTGNNSPLHF